The sequence of this TCR beta chain was determined in a study of fetal regulatory T cell absence and autoimmunity (dated 2017 in TCRdb). For the wider study: Exocrine pancreas autoimmunity was observed in the IPEX patients in the absence of clinical diabetes.

This clone has more than one count but fewer than ten. No cognate antigen has been identified for it. No base quality values were provided; no much bigger clone lies one nucleotide off. The CDR3, from cysteine to phenylalanine, totals 15 residues. Kept here is only the CDR3 DNA, which spans 45 bases and is read in frame from base 1. V is cut back by 6 bases and J by 5 bases, with 9 bases in the junction unmatched. CDR1 and CDR2 were assigned from the germline V gene as SNHLY and FYNNEI. Amplification and barcoding of TCRbeta CDR3 regions were carried out by two-step multiplex PCR on the immunoSEQ human TCRbeta survey platform. Sequencing of the libraries was done on Illumina instruments, and IgH was sequenced in parallel from the same samples. Per the source publication's procedure: Raw reads were filtered against IMGT V, D, J definitions and were binned using a nearest-neighbor algorithm so that PCR and sequencing errors were removed. A clone was defined by an identical nucleotide sequence, and differential abundance between tissues was tested with a Fisher exact test for each clone at a pFDR threshold of p<0.01. Clones with frequencies too low for statistical inference were excluded by a minimum inclusion filter of 10 in either sample. The immunoSEQ Analyzer was used for pairwise clonal comparisons, while IMGT tools were used to assess gene family usage. TCRdb's version of the immuneACCESS table is confined to in-frame rearrangements and falls short of the full clone set. An unresolved V gene accounts for under half of the shortfall where checked; the remainder is of unknown origin. The V and J calls and clone size come from that table; D and trimming were worked out from the DNA. This sample gives 95,000 to 100,000 clones in total; 72% of them show up just once. The biggest ten clones account for about 2.1% of the sample.

General study outcomes and caveats: Cord blood and pancreas had broadly similar TRB gene family usage, which resembled published neonatal and adult repertoires. Significant oligoclonal enrichment of the TCR compartment was observed in pancreas versus cord blood, with some top clones enriched more than 95-fold. The oligoclonal enrichment was interpreted as support for antigen-driven autoimmunity in the pancreas before birth in IPEX syndrome.

Genomic DNA obtained from frozen pancreas tissue was processed for repertoire sequencing. Genomic DNA, roughly 1.9-3.1 ug, was extracted from umbilical cord blood or frozen pancreas using the DNeasy Blood and Tissue Kit. This sequence was found in a male donor with IPEX syndrome. The rearranged chain carries TRBV2 and TRBJ1-1, with 10 junctional bases fitting TRBD1. The sequenced material came from pancreas tissue. The CDR3 reads CASSGTGERNTEAFF. The nucleotide sequence reads as follows: TGTGCCAGCAGCGGGACAGGGGAGAGGAATACTGAAGCTTTCTTT.